The clone carrying this TCR beta chain occurred a few times. These data come from a study of blood T cell repertoires in COVID-19. Looking at the study overall: Acute-phase and convalescent COVID-19 samples originated in the United States, Italy and Spain. Sample material is recorded as cDNA or gDNA derived from T cells, B-cell-depleted T cells, or PBMCs.

V gave up 5 bases and J gave up 5 bases, with 12 bases separating them. The CDR3 has 13 amino acids. In germline, CDR1 is SGHTA, CDR2 FQGTGA. Per the original methods: The authors estimated nucleated cell counts from reference gene primer amplification. Here immunoSEQ multiplex PCR was the method, and the copy in TCRdb shows in-frame clones only, minus some. D and trimming were read from the DNA, whereas the V and J calls and clone size are those reported in that table. This table holds tens of thousands of clones, roughly 80% found once. This clonotype was obtained from a human donor in a cohort sampled during active or convalescent COVID-19. Sample: peripheral blood. This chain joins TRBV7-3 and TRBJ1-1; D uncertain. As DNA, the CDR3 is TGTGCCAGCAGCCTAGGCGCCGGAACTGAAGCTTTCTTT. Its protein is CASSLGAGTEAFF.